The present T cell receptor beta chain was sequenced within a study of blood T cell repertoires in COVID-19. Study background: Material from acute and convalescent COVID-19 was sourced from the United States, Italy and Spain.

Germline values: CDR1 SGDLS, CDR2 YYNGEE. The CDR3 has 19 amino acids. V trimming: 3 bases; J trimming: 4 bases; junction bases outside the gene matches: 11. Authors' data handling: Amplification of reference gene primers provided the estimated nucleated cell counts. Clones were read by immunoSEQ multiplex PCR, and TCRdb kept only the in-frame ones, dropping some. V and J calls and clone size follow that table, whereas D and trimming were derived from the DNA. Of 140,000 to 150,000 clones listed, 60% to 85% are singletons. The chain uses TRBV9 and TRBJ2-1, with TRBD2 matching over 15 bases. The TCR was taken from a man aged 50-59 years with acute or convalescent COVID-19. What was sequenced was peripheral blood. In nucleotides, the CDR3 is TGTGCCAGCAGCGCTACACCGGGACTAGCGGGGGGAGGATACAATGAGCAGTTCTTC. Translation: CASSATPGLAGGGYNEQFF.